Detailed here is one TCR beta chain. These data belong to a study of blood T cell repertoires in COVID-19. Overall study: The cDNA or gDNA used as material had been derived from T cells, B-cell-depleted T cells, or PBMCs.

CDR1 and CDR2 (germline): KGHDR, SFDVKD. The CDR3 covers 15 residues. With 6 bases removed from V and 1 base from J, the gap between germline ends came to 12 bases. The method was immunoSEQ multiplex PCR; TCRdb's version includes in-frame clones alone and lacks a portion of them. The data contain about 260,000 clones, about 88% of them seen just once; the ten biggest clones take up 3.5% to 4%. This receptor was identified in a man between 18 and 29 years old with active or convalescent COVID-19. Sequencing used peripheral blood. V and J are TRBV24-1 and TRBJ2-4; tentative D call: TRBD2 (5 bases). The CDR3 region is CATSSAGKAKNIQYF. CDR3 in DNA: TGTGCCACCAGTTCTGCCGGGAAGGCCAAAAACATTCAGTACTTC.